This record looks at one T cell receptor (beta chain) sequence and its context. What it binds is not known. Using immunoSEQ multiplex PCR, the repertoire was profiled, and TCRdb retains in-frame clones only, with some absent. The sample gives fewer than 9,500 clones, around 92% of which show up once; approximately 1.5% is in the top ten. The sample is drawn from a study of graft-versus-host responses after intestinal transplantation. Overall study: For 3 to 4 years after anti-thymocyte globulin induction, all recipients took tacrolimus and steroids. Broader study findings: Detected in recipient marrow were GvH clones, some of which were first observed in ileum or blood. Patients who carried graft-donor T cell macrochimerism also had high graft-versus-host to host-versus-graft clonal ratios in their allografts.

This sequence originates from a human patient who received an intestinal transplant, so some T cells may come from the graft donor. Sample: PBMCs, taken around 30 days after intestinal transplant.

CDR3 residues: CASSLVGQVGTYEQYF. The DNA of the CDR3 is TGTGCCAGCAGCTTAGTGGGACAGGTTGGGACCTACGAGCAGTACTTC. The chain is built from TRBV11-2 and TRBJ2-7; 8 bases agree with TRBD1. Trimming cost V 1 base and J 2 bases; bases outside gene matches: 7. The length of the CDR3 is 16 residues. Looked up from germline, CDR1 is SGHAT and CDR2 is FQNNGV. Full variable domain (outside the CDR3, taken from reference TRBV11-2 and TRBJ2-7): EAGVAQSPRYKIIEKRQSVAFWCNPISGHATLYWYQQILGQGPKLLIQFQNNGVVDDSQLPKDRFSAERLKGVDSTLKIQPAKLEDSAVYLCASSLVGQVGTYEQYFGPGTRLTVT.